This T cell receptor beta chain appears in the sequencing data of a study of blood T cell repertoires in COVID-19. Turning to the study itself: Researchers got acute and convalescent COVID-19 samples from the United States, Italy and Spain. PBMCs, B-cell-depleted T cells, or T cells were the source of the cDNA or gDNA that made up the material.

V lost 4 bases, J lost 4 bases, and 10 bases stayed unmatched. The CDR3 consists of 16 residues. The V gene's germline CDR1 is SGDLS and CDR2 YYNGEE. Produced via immunoSEQ multiplex PCR; TCRdb's table is partial and in-frame only. The sample yields some 200,000 clones, roughly 79% seen once. The receptor comes from a human donor with acute or convalescent COVID-19. The donor label of this sample is uncertain. The material sequenced was peripheral blood. The chain couples TRBV9 to TRBJ1-1; 10 bases are shared with TRBD1. DNA for the CDR3: TGTGCCAGCAGCCCAAGACAGGGGGCGCGTAGCACTGAAGCTTTCTTT. Amino acids: CASSPRQGARSTEAFF.